The present T cell receptor (beta chain) was sequenced within a study of blood T cell repertoires in COVID-19. Study-wide background: Samples of COVID-19 (acute and convalescent) were obtained from the United States, Italy and Spain. Nucleic acid was either cDNA or gDNA, and it came from T cells, B-cell-depleted T cells, or PBMCs.

CDR3 length: 13 residues. The J segment lost 6 bases and the V segment lost 5 bases, leaving 3 bases of the junction unmatched. The V gene's germline CDR1 is SEHNR and CDR2 FQNEAQ (reference sequence). In the authors' workflow: The assay estimated nucleated cells by amplifying reference gene primers. Generated by immunoSEQ multiplex PCR, the TCRdb table keeps only in-frame clones and is missing some. V, J and clone size are taken as reported in that table, and D and trimming were inferred from the DNA itself. This sample has 250,000 to 300,000 clones; 75% to 90% occur once, and the top ten carry less than 0.95%.

Sequenced input: peripheral blood. The TCR comes from a woman in her forties who had recovered from COVID-19. V usage is TRBV7-9 and J usage is TRBJ2-1, with TRBD1 matching over 8 bases. CDR3: CASSTQGANEQFF. In DNA form, the CDR3 reads TGTGCCAGCAGCACCCAGGGGGCCAATGAGCAGTTCTTC.